This T cell receptor beta chain came from a study of T cell responses to AZD1222 COVID-19 vaccine (dated by TCRdb to about 2021). With regard to the full study: AZD1222 recipients with second doses at about 4 weeks or about 12 weeks were pooled, because spike-specific TCR depth and breadth did not differ between schedules. Trial participants were enrolled by age into 18-55, 56-69 and 70-plus year subgroups, with approximately 150, 28 and 58 TCR-sequenced participants respectively. TCR sequencing covered 233 trial participants: nearly 210 given two doses of AZD1222 and 26 given two doses of MenACWY control vaccine.

In regard to this clone: This receptor's antigen is unknown. Base qualities are not provided; no much larger clone lies one nucleotide away.

According to the study, the label for this sample's time point signals: baseline before first vaccination. The vaccinee samples were drawn from two UK trials, COV001 and COV002, one of which was a single-blind randomized controlled phase 2/3 trial testing AZD1222 (ChAdOx1 nCoV-19) in healthy adults. For TCRbeta chain sequencing, PBMC samples from trial participants were taken at day 0 and at day 28 after the second dose. The junction shows trimming of 0 bases on V and 1 base on J, plus 11 bases between the germline ends. The CDR3 contains 16 residues, cysteine and phenylalanine counted. Of the read, only the CDR3 DNA is kept; its 48 bases are in frame from base 1. Via the germline V gene, CDR1 is SGHRS and CDR2 YFSETQ. The CDR3 regions of human TCRbeta chains were analyzed by immunosequencing. Per the original workflow: Repertoire TCRs were matched against a reference library of SARS-CoV-2-specific TCRs generated with the MIRA antigen-specificity platform. Breadth was defined as the fraction of unique TCRs that were SARS-CoV-2-associated, and depth was defined as the fraction of total T cells that were SARS-CoV-2-associated. Using the MIRA data, every spike-specific TCR was mapped to the spike region that the TCR reacted to and assigned to either a CD4 or a CD8 class. Log10-transformed breadth and depth values were compared by one-way ANOVA with Sidak's multiple comparisons tests. This is the immuneACCESS table as TCRdb keeps it, with only in-frame sequences that have V and J called. A part of the clones is gone; compared with another copy, unresolved V genes explain less than half, and the rest is unexplained. The D gene and trimming were derived from the DNA, and the V and J assignments and clone size from that table. For this sample the table gives over 110,000 clones, of which around 90% were detected only once. Of the sample, approximately 3.4% falls within the top ten clones.

Broader findings and caveats from the paper: In the small 56-69-year group, the increase in depth fell short of significance, most likely because of low power. CD4 TCRs associated with the vaccine covered the entire spike protein, and the dominant responses were in regions 160-218 and 743-854. Epitopes outside the regions mutated in the B.1.351 and B.1.1.7 variants were reportedly recognized by nearly half of the unique spike-specific TCRs. Conclusions about previously exposed vaccinees are limited because only 6 or 7 AZD1222 recipients were SARS-CoV-2 seropositive at baseline. Participants were mostly white British, with more females than males. The authors suggested clonal diversity may have been underestimated. Spike-specific TCR breadth and depth rose significantly after two AZD1222 doses compared with day 0 and with MenACWY recipients. No day 14 peak-response samples were available, so repertoires were characterized only after the peak T cell response.

The chain joins TRBV5-1 to TRBJ2-1, with a tentative D gene TRBD2 over 6 matching bases. This clonotype was obtained from an adult in good health. The material was peripheral blood, obtained on day 0 of AZD1222 vaccination. The CDR3 region reads CASSLETSSSYNEQFF. In nucleotides, the sequence is TGCGCCAGCAGCTTGGAAACTAGCTCTTCCTACAATGAGCAGTTCTTC. The full variable domain, completed from the reference TRBV5-1 and TRBJ2-1 proteins outside the CDR3, reads KAGVTQTPRYLIKTRGQQVTLSCSPISGHRSVSWYQQTPGQGLQFLFEYFSETQRNKGNFPGRFSGRQFSNSRSEMNVSTLELGDSALYLCASSLETSSSYNEQFFGPGTRLTVL.